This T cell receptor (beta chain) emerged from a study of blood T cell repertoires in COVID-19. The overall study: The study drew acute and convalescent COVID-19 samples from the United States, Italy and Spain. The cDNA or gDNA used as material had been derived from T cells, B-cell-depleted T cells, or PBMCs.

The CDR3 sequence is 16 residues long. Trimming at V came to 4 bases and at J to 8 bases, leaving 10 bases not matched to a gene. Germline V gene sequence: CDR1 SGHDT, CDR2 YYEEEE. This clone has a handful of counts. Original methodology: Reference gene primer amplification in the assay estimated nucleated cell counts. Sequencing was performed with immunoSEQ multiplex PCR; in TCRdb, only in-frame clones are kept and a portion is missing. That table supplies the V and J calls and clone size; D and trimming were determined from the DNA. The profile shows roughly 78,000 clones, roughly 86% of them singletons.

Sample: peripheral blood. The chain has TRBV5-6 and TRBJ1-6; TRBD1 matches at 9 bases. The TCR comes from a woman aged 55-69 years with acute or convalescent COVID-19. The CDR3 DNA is TGTGCCAGCAGCCCGGAAGGGACAGGGATTCATTCACCCCTCCACTTT. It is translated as CASSPEGTGIHSPLHF.